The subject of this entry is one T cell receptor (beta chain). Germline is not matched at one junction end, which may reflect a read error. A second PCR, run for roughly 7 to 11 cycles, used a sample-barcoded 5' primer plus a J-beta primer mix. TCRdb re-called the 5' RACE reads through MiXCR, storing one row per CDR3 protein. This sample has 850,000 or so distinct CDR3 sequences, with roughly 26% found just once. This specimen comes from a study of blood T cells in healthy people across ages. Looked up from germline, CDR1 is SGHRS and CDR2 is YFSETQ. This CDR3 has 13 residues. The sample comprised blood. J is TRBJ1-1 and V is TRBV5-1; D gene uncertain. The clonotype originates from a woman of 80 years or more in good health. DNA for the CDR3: TGCACCAGCAGTTCAATCGGTGAGACTGAAGCTTTCTTT. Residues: CTSSSIGETEAFF.